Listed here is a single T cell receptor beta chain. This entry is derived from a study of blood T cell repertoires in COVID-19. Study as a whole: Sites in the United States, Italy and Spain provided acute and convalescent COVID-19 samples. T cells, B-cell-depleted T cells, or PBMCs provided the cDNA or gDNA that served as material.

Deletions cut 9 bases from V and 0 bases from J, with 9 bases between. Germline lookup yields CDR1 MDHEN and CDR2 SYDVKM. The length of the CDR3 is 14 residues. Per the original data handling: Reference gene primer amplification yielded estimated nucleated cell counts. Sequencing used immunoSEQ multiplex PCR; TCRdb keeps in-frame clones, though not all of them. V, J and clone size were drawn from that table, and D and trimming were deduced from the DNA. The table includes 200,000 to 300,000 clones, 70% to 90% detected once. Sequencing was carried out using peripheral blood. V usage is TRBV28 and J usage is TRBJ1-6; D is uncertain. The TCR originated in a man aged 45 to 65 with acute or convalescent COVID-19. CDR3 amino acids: CASASVSYNSPLHF. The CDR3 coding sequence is TGTGCCAGTGCGTCGGTCTCCTATAATTCACCCCTCCACTTT.